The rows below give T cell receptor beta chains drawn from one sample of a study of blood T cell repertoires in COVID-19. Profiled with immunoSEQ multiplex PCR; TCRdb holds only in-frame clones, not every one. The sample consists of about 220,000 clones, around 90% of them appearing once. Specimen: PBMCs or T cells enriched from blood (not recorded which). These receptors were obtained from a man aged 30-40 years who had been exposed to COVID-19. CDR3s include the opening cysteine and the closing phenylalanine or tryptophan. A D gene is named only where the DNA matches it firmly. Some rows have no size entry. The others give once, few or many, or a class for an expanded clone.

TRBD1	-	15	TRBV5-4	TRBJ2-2	TGTGCCAGCAGCCCACAGGGGACCCACACCGGGGAGCTGTTTTTT	CASSPQGTHTGELFF
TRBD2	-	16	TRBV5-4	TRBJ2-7	TGTGCCAGCAGCTTGGCCGGGCGGGGGGGCGACTACGAGCAGTACTTC	CASSLAGRGGDYEQYF
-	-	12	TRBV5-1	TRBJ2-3	TGCGCCAGCAGCTTGCCGGGGGATACGCAGTATTTT	CASSLPGDTQYF
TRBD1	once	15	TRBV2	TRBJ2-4	TGTGCCAGCAGGTCGACAGGGGAAACCAAAAACATTCAGTACTTC	CASRSTGETKNIQYF
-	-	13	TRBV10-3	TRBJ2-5	TGTGCCATCAGTGAGTCCGACATGCTTGATCCCAACTTC	CAISESDMLDPNF
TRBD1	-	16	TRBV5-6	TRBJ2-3	TGTGCCAGCAGTATCCCAGGACAGGGAGGCACAGATACGCAGTATTTT	CASSIPGQGGTDTQYF
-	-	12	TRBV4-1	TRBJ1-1	TGCGCCAGCAGACATACAGGTTCTGAAGCTTTCTTT	CASRHTGSEAFF
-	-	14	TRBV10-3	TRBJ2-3	TGTGCCATCACCAGGGACACCTACACAGATACGCAGTATTTT	CAITRDTYTDTQYF
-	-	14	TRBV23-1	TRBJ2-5	TGCGCCAGCGGAATAGGACTTTTTAAAGAGACCCAGTACTTC	CASGIGLFKETQYF
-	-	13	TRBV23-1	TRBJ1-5	TGCGCCAGCAGTCAACTCCCTCTCCAGCCCCAGCATTTT	CASSQLPLQPQHF
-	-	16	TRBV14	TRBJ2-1	TGTGCCAGCAGCCAGAACCTAGCGAAGAACTACAATGAGCAGTTCTTC	CASSQNLAKNYNEQFF
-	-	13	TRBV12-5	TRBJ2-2	TGTGCTAGTGGTTTACCCACAGCCGGGGAGCTGTTTTTT	CASGLPTAGELFF
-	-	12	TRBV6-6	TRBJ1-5	TGTGCCAGCAGTTACTCCGATCAGCCCCAGCATTTT	CASSYSDQPQHF
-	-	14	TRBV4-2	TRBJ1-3	TGTGCCAGCAGCCAAGCTCTCTCGGGAAACACCATATATTTT	CASSQALSGNTIYF
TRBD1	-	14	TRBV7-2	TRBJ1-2	TGTGCCAGCAGCCTTTCCCGACAGGGGGATGGCTACACCTTC	CASSLSRQGDGYTF
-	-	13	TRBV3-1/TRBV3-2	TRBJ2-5	TGTGCCAGCAGCCAGAATCTACAAGAGACCCAGTACTTC	CASSQNLQETQYF
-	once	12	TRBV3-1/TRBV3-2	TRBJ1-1	TGTGCCAGCAGCGCCGGGGGAACTGAAGCTTTCTTT	CASSAGGTEAFF
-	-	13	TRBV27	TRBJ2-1	TGTGCCAGCAAGGGGTCTTCCTACAATGAGCAGTTCTTC	CASKGSSYNEQFF
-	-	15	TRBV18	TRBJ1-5	TGTGCCAGCTCAACAGGGCTCTATAGCAATCAGCCCCAGCATTTT	CASSTGLYSNQPQHF
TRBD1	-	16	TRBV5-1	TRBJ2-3	TGCGCCAGCAGCTTGGCCAGGGACAGATTTGCCCATACGCAGTATTTT	CASSLARDRFAHTQYF
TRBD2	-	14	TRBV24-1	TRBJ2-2	TGTGCCACCGGGGAGGGGAGGCACACCGGGGAGCTGTTTTTT	CATGEGRHTGELFF
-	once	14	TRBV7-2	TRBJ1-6	TGTGCCAGCAGCTTAGCGCAGGTACACACACCCCTCCACTTT	CASSLAQVHTPLHF
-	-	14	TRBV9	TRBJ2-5	TGTGCCAGCAGCGTAGGGCTGGTCCAAGAGACCCAGTACTTC	CASSVGLVQETQYF
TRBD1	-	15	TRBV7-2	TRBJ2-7	TGTGCCAGCAGCCCGTCCGGGACAGGGGACTACGAGCAGTACTTC	CASSPSGTGDYEQYF
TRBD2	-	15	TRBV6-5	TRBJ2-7	TGTGCCAGCAGGTCCATTAGCGGGGCCTCCTACGAGCAGTACTTC	CASRSISGASYEQYF
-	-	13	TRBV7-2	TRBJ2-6	TGTGCCAGCAGCCTAGACAGGAGCGGGGTCCTGACTTTC	CASSLDRSGVLTF
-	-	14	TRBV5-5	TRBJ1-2	TGTGCCAGCAGCCGGACCGGGGAGGCATGGGGCTACACCTTC	CASSRTGEAWGYTF
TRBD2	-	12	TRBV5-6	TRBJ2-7	TGTGCCAGCAGCGGATGGGGGGGCGAGCAGTACTTC	CASSGWGGEQYF
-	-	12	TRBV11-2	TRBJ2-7	TGTGCCAGCAGATTACTCCCCGGCGAGCAGTACTTC	CASRLLPGEQYF
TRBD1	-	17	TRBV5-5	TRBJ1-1	TGTGCCAGCAGCTTCGGGACAGGGTTTTTGAAAGAGTCTGAAGCTTTCTTT	CASSFGTGFLKESEAFF
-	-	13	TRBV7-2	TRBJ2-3	TGTGCCAGCAGCTCCTCAACAACAGATACGCAGTATTTT	CASSSSTTDTQYF
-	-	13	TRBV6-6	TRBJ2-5	TGTGCCATCGGTCGGGGGGCTCGAGAGACCCAGTACTTC	CAIGRGARETQYF
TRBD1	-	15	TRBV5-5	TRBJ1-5	TGTGCCAGCAGCTTGGGGACAGGGGCCAATCAGCCCCAGCATTTT	CASSLGTGANQPQHF
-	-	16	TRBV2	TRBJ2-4	TGTGCCAGCAGTGCTGGGCGGGGGCTAGCCAAAAACATTCAGTACTTC	CASSAGRGLAKNIQYF
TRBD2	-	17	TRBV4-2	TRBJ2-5	TGTGCCAGCAGCCAAGATCTCGGGGAGGGGCCCAGGAAGACCCAGTACTTC	CASSQDLGEGPRKTQYF
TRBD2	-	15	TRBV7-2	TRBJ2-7	TGTGCCAGCAGCTTAAACGGCGGGGGACTCTACGAGCAGTACTTC	CASSLNGGGLYEQYF
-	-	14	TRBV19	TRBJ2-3	TGTGCCAGTACCTTCGGGGGAGGTACAGATACGCAGTATTTT	CASTFGGGTDTQYF
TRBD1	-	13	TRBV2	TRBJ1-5	TGTGCCAGCCACAGGGGGGGGGATCAGCCCCAGCATTTT	CASHRGGDQPQHF
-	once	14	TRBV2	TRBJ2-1	TGTGCCAGCAGCGTAGGGGTTGGGTCGGATGAGCAGTTCTTC	CASSVGVGSDEQFF
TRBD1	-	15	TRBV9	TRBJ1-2	TGTGCCAGCAGCGTAGGACAGGGAAAAGCTTATGGCTACACCTTC	CASSVGQGKAYGYTF
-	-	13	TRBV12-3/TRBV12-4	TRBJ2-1	TGTGCCAGCAGTTACATCCAGGGGGGTGAGCAGTTCTTC	CASSYIQGGEQFF
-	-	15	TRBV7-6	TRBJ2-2	TGTGCCAGCAGCTACGCAGGTGATCTAACCGGGGAGCTGTTTTTT	CASSYAGDLTGELFF
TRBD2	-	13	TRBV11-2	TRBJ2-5	TGTGCCAGCAGAGGACTAGCTAAAGAGACCCAGTACTTC	CASRGLAKETQYF
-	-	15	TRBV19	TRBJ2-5	TGTGCCAGTAGTGAACAGGGGGGGTTAGAAGAGACCCAGTACTTC	CASSEQGGLEETQYF
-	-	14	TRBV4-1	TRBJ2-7	TGCGCCAGCAGCGGAGGGACCGATCCATACGAGCAGTACTTC	CASSGGTDPYEQYF